These 3 T cell receptor beta chains were sequenced from one sample in a study of CD8+CD57+ T cells in acquired aplastic anemia. Genomic DNA constituted the template upon which TCR beta VDJ and CDR3 profiling was performed. TCRdb fed the reads into MiXCR, producing one record per CDR3 protein. The sample records 35,000 to 50,000 distinct CDR3 sequences, 55% to 80% being singletons. The specimen was sorted CD4+, CD8+, or CD8+CD57+ T cells (not recorded which) from PBMCs. The receptors stem from a human donor in good health, serving as a control.

This chain uses TRBV20-1 with TRBJ1-1; D is undetermined. Germline CDR1 reads DFQATT; CDR2 reads SNEGSKA (reference sequence). Between the trimmed V and J ends, which lost 1 base and 1 base, there was a span of 4 bases. CDR3 length: 12 residues. CDR3 loop: CSARVGNTEAFF. DNA for the CDR3: TGCAGTGCTAGAGTAGGGAACACTGAAGCTTTCTTT.

V gene TRBV29-1 combines with J gene TRBJ1-2, with D possibly being TRBD1 (6 bases). Per the germline V gene, CDR1 is SQVTM and CDR2 is ANQGSEA. Trimming shortened V by 6 bases and J by 2 bases, and 13 bases separated the two germline ends. The CDR3 spans 13 residues. The CDR3 loop is CSVGTTVNYGYTF. The CDR3 nucleotides read TGCAGCGTCGGGACAACCGTCAACTATGGCTACACCTTC.

Of note for this clonotype: One end of the junction varies from germline; a read error may be responsible. The chain couples TRBV10-3 to TRBJ2-3; tentatively, D is TRBD2 (6 bases). Per the germline V gene, CDR1 is ENHRY and CDR2 is SYGVKD. CDR3 size: 15 residues. The CDR3 DNA is TGTGCCATCAGTAGTTACGGGGAGGTCATGCATACGCAGTGTTTT. This encodes CAISSYGEVMHTQCF.